The 20 T cell receptor beta chains below all came from one sample that was sequenced in a study of CD8 T cells in ankylosing spondylitis. TCRdb reanalysed the 5' RACE reads using MiXCR and keeps one entry per CDR3 protein. Among 390,000 or so distinct CDR3 sequences listed, approximately 20% were seen once. These receptors lack a known antigen. Study-wide results and caveats: Seemingly characteristic of ankylosing spondylitis blood was a TCR beta motif consisting of fewer than 10 highly homologous variants.

The sample taken for sequencing was blood, either unsorted or a sorted T cell fraction (not recorded which). The receptor source for this set is a male donor with ankylosing spondylitis.

V usage is TRBV20-1 and J usage is TRBJ1-2; D ambiguous. This CDR3 is 11 amino acids long. Germline CDR1 reads DFQATT; CDR2 reads SNEGSKA (reference sequence). The V and J ends lost 3 bases and 8 bases respectively, with 10 bases between them. The CDR3 DNA follows: TGCAGTGCTAGCTACTTGGAGGGCTACACCTTC. It translates to CSASYLEGYTF.

The CDR3 sequence: CSARAHGVGLNTEAFF. CDR3 nucleotides: TGCAGTGCTAGAGCACATGGGGTTGGGTTGAACACTGAAGCTTTCTTT. The gene calls are TRBV20-1 and TRBJ1-1; no firm D call. The germline gives CDR1 DFQATT, CDR2 SNEGSKA (reference sequence). The V and J ends lost 1 base and 0 bases respectively, with 15 bases between them. The CDR3 contains 16 residues.

This clonotype was observed a few times. This sequence joins TRBV2 and TRBJ2-2, with D perhaps matching TRBD1 (6 bases). Per germline, CDR1 SNHLY and CDR2 FYNNEI. The CDR3 has 16 amino acids. The V and J ends lost 1 base and 5 bases respectively, with 14 bases between them. In DNA, the CDR3 is TGTGCCAGCAGTGAAGAGGGGGTGGCTGTGACCGGGGAGCTGTTTTTT. It specifies CASSEEGVAVTGELFF.

V gene TRBV7-9 combines with J gene TRBJ2-2, with TRBD2 as a possible D gene (5 bases). The CDR3 covers 17 residues. Between the trimmed V and J ends, which lost 5 bases and 5 bases, there was a span of 21 bases. Germline-derived CDR1 and CDR2 are SEHNR and FQNEAQ (reference sequence). CDR3 bases: TGTGCCAGCAGCCCACCCCCGGAGGTGACGCCGACCGGGGAGCTGTTTTTT. It translates to CASSPPPEVTPTGELFF.

V usage is TRBV10-3 and J usage is TRBJ2-7, with 9 nucleotides matching TRBD1. The germline V gene encodes CDR1 ENHRY and CDR2 SYGVKD. The CDR3 loop spans 14 amino acids. Trimming at V came to 7 bases and at J to 3 bases, leaving 7 bases not matched to a gene. CDR3 in DNA: TGTGCCATCAAAGACAGGGGGAAGGTCTACGAGCAGTACTTC. It translates to CAIKDRGKVYEQYF.

V usage is TRBV12-5 and J usage is TRBJ2-7, with D possibly TRBD2 on 5 matching bases. The CDR3 is 14 amino acids. V was trimmed by 7 bases and J by 1 base, leaving 14 bases between them. Germline values: CDR1 LGHNT, CDR2 FRNRAP. DNA of the CDR3: TGTGCTAGTGCCCCGGGAACCCCGTCCTACGAGCAGTACTTC. The encoded protein is CASAPGTPSYEQYF.

The chain joins TRBV28 to TRBJ1-2; D gene ambiguous. The V and J ends lost 5 bases and 4 bases respectively, with 8 bases between them. The CDR3 has 12 residues. The germline CDR1 and CDR2 sequences are MDHEN and SYDVKM. CDR3 coding DNA: TGTGCCAGCAGTAAAAACACCTATGGCTACACCTTC. This encodes CASSKNTYGYTF.

V usage is TRBV24-1 and J usage is TRBJ1-6, with D perhaps matching TRBD1 (5 bases). From germline, CDR1 is KGHDR and CDR2 SFDVKD. CDR3 length: 16 amino acids. V was clipped by 1 base and J by 7 bases, with 13 bases between them. CDR3 sequence reads: CATSDFYPGKNSPLHF. The CDR3 DNA follows: TGTGCCACCAGTGATTTCTATCCAGGGAAGAATTCACCCCTCCACTTT.

This clonotype has a count of ten or more. This sequence joins TRBV2 and TRBJ1-2; the D gene is possibly TRBD1 (6 bases). Germline V gene data show CDR1 as SNHLY and CDR2 as FYNNEI. The CDR3 covers 13 residues. V was shortened by 4 bases and J by 4 bases, with 10 bases between the two germline ends. CDR3 in DNA: TGTGCCAGCAGTGGGGGGGCTGGCTATGGCTACACCTTC. The encoded protein is CASSGGAGYGYTF. The variable domain in full, completed from reference TRBV2 and TRBJ1-2, reads EPEVTQTPSHQVTQMGQEVILRCVPISNHLYFYWYRQILGQKVEFLVSFYNNEISEKSEIFDDQFSVERPDGSNFTLKIRSTKLEDSAMYFCASSGGAGYGYTFGSGTRLTVV.

The genes are TRBV7-8 and TRBJ2-5; 8 nucleotides agree with TRBD2. The ends lost 3 bases at V and 4 bases at J; junction bases unmatched: 13. The germline CDR1 and CDR2 sequences are SGHVS and FQNEAQ. This CDR3 spans 17 amino acids. The CDR3 sequence: CASSFELAGWGGETQYF. CDR3 in DNA: TGTGCCAGCAGCTTTGAATTAGCGGGATGGGGGGGAGAGACCCAGTACTTC.

This clonotype appeared a single time. In DNA, the CDR3 is TGTGCCAGCAGTGAATGGCAGCGCCAAGAGACCCAGTACTTC. This codes for CASSEWQRQETQYF. The chain is built from TRBV25-1 and TRBJ2-5; D not resolved. V gave up 1 base and J gave up 1 base, with 7 bases separating them. This CDR3 has 14 amino acids. CDR1 and CDR2 (germline): MGHDK, SYGVNS.

The chain recombines TRBV28 with TRBJ2-2, with D perhaps matching TRBD1 or TRBD2 (6 bases each). Trimming shortened V by 7 bases and J by 4 bases, and 10 bases separated the two germline ends. The CDR3 has 13 residues. CDR1 is MDHEN and CDR2 is SYDVKM in the germline V gene. CDR3 coding DNA: TGTGCCAGCAAGGAGGGGGGCACCGGGGAGCTGTTTTTT. Translating it yields CASKEGGTGELFF.

The J gene is TRBJ2-2, the V gene TRBV6-2 or TRBV6-3; weak D call: TRBD1 (5 bases). Per the germline V gene, CDR1 is MNHEY and CDR2 is SVGEGT. The CDR3 totals 17 residues. Trimming shortened V by 2 bases and J by 4 bases, and 17 bases separated the two germline ends. DNA of the CDR3: TGTGCCAGCAGTTACACCCGACCCGACAGCCCCACCGGGGAGCTGTTTTTT. It encodes CASSYTRPDSPTGELFF.

The chain has TRBV20-1 and TRBJ2-1; 10 positions agree with TRBD2. From germline, CDR1 is DFQATT and CDR2 SNEGSKA (reference sequence). The ends lost 0 bases at V and 2 bases at J; junction bases unmatched: 4. The CDR3 is made up of 16 amino acids. The CDR3 DNA sequence: TGCAGTGCTAGAGATAGGACTAGCGGAACCTACAATGAGCAGTTCTTC. Its translation is CSARDRTSGTYNEQFF.

Only a few counts were recorded for this clonotype. The chain links TRBV28 to TRBJ2-2; tentatively, D is TRBD2 (5 bases). The CDR3 runs to 17 residues. Germline assignment: CDR1 MDHEN and CDR2 SYDVKM. Trimming left V 5 bases short and J 4 bases short, with 20 bases between. CDR3 region: CASSPIHVRGGTGELFF. CDR3 bases: TGTGCCAGCAGTCCAATTCACGTGCGCGGAGGCACCGGGGAGCTGTTTTTT.

The rearrangement joins TRBV4-2 to TRBJ2-7; 11 bases match TRBD2. V trimming: 1 base; J trimming: 4 bases; junction bases outside the gene matches: 6. This CDR3 spans 16 amino acids. Looked up from germline, CDR1 is LGHNA and CDR2 is YNFKEQ. CDR3 DNA sequence: TGTGCCAGCAGCCAAGTTGCAACTAGCGGGGGTTACGAGCAGTACTTC. Protein: CASSQVATSGGYEQYF.

This clonotype was seen only a few times. This chain joins TRBV18 and TRBJ2-5; either TRBD1 or TRBD2 may fit D (5 bases each). The CDR3 has 13 amino acids. The germline CDR1 and CDR2 sequences are KGHSH and LQKENI. The ends were cut back, 6 bases at V and 5 bases at J, with 13 bases in the middle. DNA for the CDR3: TGTGCCAGCTCTAGGGACGGTGGGGAGACCCAGTACTTC. Protein product: CASSRDGGETQYF.

This clonotype was picked up many times. The V and J genes are TRBV29-1 and TRBJ2-1; TRBD2 matches at 9 bases. This CDR3 comprises 16 residues. After removal of 0 bases from V and 9 bases from J, the junction contained 12 bases not matched to a gene. The germline V gene encodes CDR1 SQVTM and CDR2 ANQGSEA. In nucleotides, the CDR3 is TGCAGCGTTGAAGACCCTCTAGCGGGGCCGGTTGGTGAGCAGTTCTTC. Protein sequence: CSVEDPLAGPVGEQFF.

The V gene is TRBV25-1, the J gene TRBJ2-7, with 14 bases that match TRBD2. There are 15 residues in the CDR3. Per germline, CDR1 MGHDK and CDR2 SYGVNS. The ends lost 1 base at V and 7 bases at J; junction bases unmatched: 3. In DNA, the CDR3 is TGTGCCAGCAGTGAATCCGGACTAGCGGGAGGTGAGCAGTACTTC. Translated: CASSESGLAGGEQYF.

Many counts were recorded for this clonotype. This rearrangement joins TRBV12-3 or TRBV12-4 to TRBJ1-4; D perhaps matches TRBD1 (6 bases). The CDR3 is 15 amino acids. Trimming cost V 5 bases and J 8 bases, with 18 bases left between them. Here the CDR3 reads CASSQRDTGVEKLFF. The CDR3 DNA follows: TGTGCCAGCAGTCAACGGGACACCGGCGTGGAAAAACTGTTTTTT.